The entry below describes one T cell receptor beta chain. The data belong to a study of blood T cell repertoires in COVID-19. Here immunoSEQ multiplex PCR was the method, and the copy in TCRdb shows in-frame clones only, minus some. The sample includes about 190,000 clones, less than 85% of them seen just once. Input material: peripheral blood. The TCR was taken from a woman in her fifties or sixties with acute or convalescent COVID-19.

The DNA of the CDR3 is TGTGCCAGCAGGCGCAGGTCCGCAGCCAACAATGAGCAGTTCTTC. Encoded protein: CASRRRSAANNEQFF. The chain employs TRBV7-9 and TRBJ2-1; D remains unclear. The CDR3 is 15 amino acids. From germline, CDR1 is SEHNR and CDR2 FQNEAQ (reference sequence). Trimming stripped 6 bases from V and 5 bases from J, with 17 bases between. Together with reference TRBV7-9 and TRBJ2-1, the CDR3 gives the full variable domain: DTGVSQNPRHKITKRGQNVTFRCDPISEHNRLYWYRQTLGQGPEFLTYFQNEAQLEKSRLLSDRFSAERPKGSFSTLEIQRTEQGDSAMYLCASRRRSAANNEQFFGPGTRLTVL.